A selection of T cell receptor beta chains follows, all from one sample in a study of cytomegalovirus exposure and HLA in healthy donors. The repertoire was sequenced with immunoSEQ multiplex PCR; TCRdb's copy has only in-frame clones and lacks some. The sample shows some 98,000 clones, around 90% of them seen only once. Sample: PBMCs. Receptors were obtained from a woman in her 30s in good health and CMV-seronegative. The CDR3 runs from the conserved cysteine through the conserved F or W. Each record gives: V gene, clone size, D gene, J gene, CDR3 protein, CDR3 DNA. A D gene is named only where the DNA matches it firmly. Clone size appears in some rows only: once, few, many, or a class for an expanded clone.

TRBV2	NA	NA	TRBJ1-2	CASSEGRDFGGYTF	TGTGCCAGCAGTGAGGGCAGGGATTTTGGTGGCTACACCTTC
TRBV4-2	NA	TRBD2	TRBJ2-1	CAGSRAGREGKWEQFF	TGTGCCGGCAGCCGCGCGGGCCGGGAGGGGAAGTGGGAGCAGTTCTTC
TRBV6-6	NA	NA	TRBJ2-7	CASRREASYEQYF	TGTGCCAGCAGGCGAGAGGCAAGCTACGAGCAGTACTTC
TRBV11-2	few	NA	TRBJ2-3	CASSLGTVATQYF	TGTGCCAGCAGCTTAGGAACCGTGGCTACGCAGTATTTT
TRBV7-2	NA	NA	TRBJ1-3	CASSLQGNAGNTIYF	TGTGCCAGCAGCTTACAGGGGAACGCTGGAAACACCATATATTTT
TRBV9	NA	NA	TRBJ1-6	CASSVEIEGNSPLHF	TGTGCCAGCAGCGTAGAGATAGAGGGAAATTCACCCCTCCACTTT
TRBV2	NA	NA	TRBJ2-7	CASSLMTIALAPTYEQYF	TGTGCCAGCAGTCTCATGACGATAGCTCTAGCGCCTACCTACGAGCAGTACTTC
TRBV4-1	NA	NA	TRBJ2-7	CASSQGLRYEQYF	TGCGCCAGCAGCCAGGGCCTCCGGTACGAGCAGTACTTC
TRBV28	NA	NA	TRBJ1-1	CASSLVYTEAFF	TGTGCCAGCAGTTTAGTCTACACTGAAGCTTTCTTT
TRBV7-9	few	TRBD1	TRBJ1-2	CASSFGGQALGYTF	TGTGCCAGCAGCTTCGGGGGACAGGCCCTGGGCTACACCTTC
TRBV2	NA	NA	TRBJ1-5	CASSATGYQPQHF	TGTGCCAGCAGTGCGACCGGGTATCAGCCCCAGCATTTT
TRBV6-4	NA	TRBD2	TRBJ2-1	CASSRDYLSYNEQFF	TGTGCCAGCAGCAGGGACTACCTCTCCTACAATGAGCAGTTCTTC
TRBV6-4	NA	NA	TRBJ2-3	CASSGDRRSDTQYF	TGTGCCAGCAGTGGAGACAGGCGATCAGATACGCAGTATTTT
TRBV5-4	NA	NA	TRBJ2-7	CASSLGVSYEQYF	TGTGCCAGCAGCTTGGGAGTGTCCTACGAGCAGTACTTC
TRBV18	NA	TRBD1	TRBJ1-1	CASLLWDRDTEAFF	TGTGCCAGCCTGCTCTGGGACAGGGACACTGAAGCTTTCTTT
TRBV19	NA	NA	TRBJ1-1	CASSIYLPRDTNAGTEAFF	TGTGCCAGTAGTATTTATCTTCCTCGGGACACCAACGCGGGCACTGAAGCTTTCTTT
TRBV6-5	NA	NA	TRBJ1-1	CASSGGGPNTEAFF	TGTGCCAGCAGTGGGGGGGGTCCGAACACTGAAGCTTTCTTT
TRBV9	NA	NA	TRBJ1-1	CASSVDWQNTEAFF	TGTGCCAGCAGCGTAGATTGGCAGAACACTGAAGCTTTCTTT
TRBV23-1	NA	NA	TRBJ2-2	CASSQGLNTGELFF	TGCGCCAGCAGTCAGGGCTTGAACACCGGGGAGCTGTTTTTT
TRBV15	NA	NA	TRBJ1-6	CATSSNYNSPLHF	TGTGCCACCAGCAGTAACTATAATTCACCCCTCCACTTT
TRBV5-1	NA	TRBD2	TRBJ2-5	CASSLVAGRTGGTQYF	TGCGCCAGCAGCTTGGTAGCGGGGCGAACCGGGGGGACCCAGTACTTC
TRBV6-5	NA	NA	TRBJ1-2	CASSYSGGYGYTF	TGTGCCAGCAGTTACTCGGGCGGGTATGGCTACACCTTC
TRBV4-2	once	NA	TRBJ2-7	CASSPPASSEQYF	TGTGCCAGCAGCCCCCCAGCGAGCTCCGAGCAGTACTTC
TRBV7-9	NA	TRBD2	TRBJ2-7	CASSSGLARYEQYF	TGTGCCAGCAGCTCGGGACTAGCCCGATACGAGCAGTACTTC
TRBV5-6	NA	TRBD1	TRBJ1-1	CASSPDRGRPAFF	TGTGCCAGCAGCCCGGACAGGGGGCGCCCGGCTTTCTTT
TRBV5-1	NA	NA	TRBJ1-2	CASSHDRFYGYTF	TGCGCCAGCAGCCATGACAGATTCTATGGCTACACCTTC
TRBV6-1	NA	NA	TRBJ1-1	CASSRPQGPPEAFF	TGTGCCAGCAGTAGACCGCAGGGGCCCCCTGAAGCTTTCTTT
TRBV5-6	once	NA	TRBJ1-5	CASSFQWGDQPQHF	TGTGCCAGCAGCTTTCAGTGGGGCGATCAGCCCCAGCATTTT
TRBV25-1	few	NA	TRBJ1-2	CASRDNRASNYGYTF	TGTGCCAGCCGTGATAATAGAGCCTCTAACTATGGCTACACCTTC
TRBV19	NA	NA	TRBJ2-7	CASREGRANHYEQYF	TGTGCCAGTAGGGAGGGAAGGGCAAATCACTACGAGCAGTACTTC
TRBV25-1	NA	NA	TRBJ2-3	CASSARDTDTQYF	TGTGCCAGCAGTGCCAGGGACACAGATACGCAGTATTTT
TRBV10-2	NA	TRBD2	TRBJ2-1	CASSGTGGVAYNEQFF	TGCGCCAGCAGTGGAACGGGAGGGGTAGCCTACAATGAGCAGTTCTTC
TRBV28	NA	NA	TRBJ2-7	CASSFSRPGYEQYF	TGTGCCAGCAGTTTCAGCAGGCCAGGGTACGAGCAGTACTTC
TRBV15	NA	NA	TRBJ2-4	CATSRGSTTAKNIQYF	TGTGCCACCAGCAGAGGGTCAACAACCGCCAAAAACATTCAGTACTTC
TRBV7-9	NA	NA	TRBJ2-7	CASSHRQNYEQYF	TGTGCCAGCAGCCATAGACAGAACTACGAGCAGTACTTC
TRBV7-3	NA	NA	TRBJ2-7	CASSLSRGYEQYF	TGTGCCAGCAGCTTAAGTCGAGGCTACGAGCAGTACTTC
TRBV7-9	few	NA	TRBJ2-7	CASSPGLPSYEQYF	TGTGCCAGCAGCCCAGGACTCCCCTCCTACGAGCAGTACTTC
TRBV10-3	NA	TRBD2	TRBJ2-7	CAISGLAGRGEQYF	TGTGCCATCAGCGGACTAGCGGGGCGTGGGGAGCAGTACTTC
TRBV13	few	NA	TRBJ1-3	CASSLGYSGNTIYF	TGTGCCAGCAGCTTAGGCTACTCTGGAAACACCATATATTTT
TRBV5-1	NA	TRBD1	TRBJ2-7	CASSARQGYDEQYF	TGCGCCAGCAGCGCGCGACAGGGGTACGACGAGCAGTACTTC
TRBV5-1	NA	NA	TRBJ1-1	CASSYTDQGAEAFF	TGCGCCAGCAGCTACACAGATCAGGGCGCTGAAGCTTTCTTT
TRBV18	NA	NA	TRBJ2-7	CASSPPFDNYEQYF	TGTGCCAGCTCACCACCGTTCGACAACTACGAGCAGTACTTC
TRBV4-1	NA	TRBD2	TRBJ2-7	CASSQGLYSYEQYF	TGCGCCAGCAGCCAGGGACTATACTCCTACGAGCAGTACTTC